A selection of T cell receptor beta chains follows, all from one sample in a study of identical twins. In TCRdb, the 5' RACE reads were re-called with MiXCR into one record per CDR3 protein. This table has 700,000 to 950,000 distinct CDR3 sequences, roughly 12% appearing once. These data also featured in a second study, about yellow fever vaccine responses in identical twins.

The source material was PBMCs. The receptors come from a woman aged 18 to 35 in good health. The CDR3 runs from the conserved cysteine through the conserved F or W.

CDR3 protein	V gene	J gene
CASSFVHGLAGEEQYF	TRBV11-2	TRBJ2-7
CASSSPGGSEQFF	TRBV7-8	TRBJ2-1
CASNMGERGEWISYEQYF	TRBV28	TRBJ2-7
CASSFFWASDTEAFF	TRBV5-1	TRBJ1-1
CASSFSSQGTGANVLTF	TRBV5-1	TRBJ2-6
CATSGRWGETQYF	TRBV10-2	TRBJ2-5
CASSGGMNNEQFF	TRBV9	TRBJ2-1
CASSSHERDSAYF	TRBV27	TRBJ1-6
CSARDSSGTSSYNEQFF	TRBV20-1	TRBJ2-1
CASSPSDSTYQETQYF	TRBV7-3	TRBJ2-5
CATSSGQGVDIQYF	TRBV15	TRBJ2-4
CASSPPASGGPGYF	TRBV18	TRBJ2-3
CASSDEGSLDTQYF	TRBV6-4	TRBJ2-3
CSAVTGEDTQYF	TRBV20-1	TRBJ2-3
CASSLPTPGLQYF	TRBV12-3/TRBV12-4	TRBJ2-7
CASSLSPLAGAYEQYF	TRBV5-1	TRBJ2-7
CASSLAGTPHTEAFF	TRBV7-8	TRBJ1-1
CASSLDSSGRFF	TRBV11-2	TRBJ2-1
CASSIPGWGNYGYTF	TRBV19	TRBJ1-2
CAISGTGSGINEQFF	TRBV10-3	TRBJ2-1
CASSQVTSGRETQYF	TRBV3-1	TRBJ2-5
CASSRREGLHITDTQYF	TRBV4-1	TRBJ2-3
CATGTSGTQETQYF	TRBV10-3	TRBJ2-5
CASSLDPAGWGANVLTF	TRBV7-8	TRBJ2-6
CSAFPWGRTDTQYF	TRBV20-1	TRBJ2-3
CASSFGRTNQPQHF	TRBV6-5	TRBJ1-5
CSAKSLGAGELFF	TRBV20-1	TRBJ2-2